This paragraph reports one T cell receptor (beta chain). This clone's antigen is unknown. No base-level quality is on record; no much larger clone is a single base apart. In the same sample, other DNA sequences code for this CDR3. The method was the immunoSEQ multiplex PCR assay. A mixture of 60 forward primers for TCR Vbeta segments and 13 reverse primers for TCR Jbeta segments was used in the multiplex PCR. The CDR3 region of rearranged TCR beta genes was amplified from genomic DNA with a multiplex PCR assay. The Illumina HiSeq System was used to sequence the amplified TCR beta libraries as 87-base-pair reads. The original pipeline was this. A later analysis tallied approximately 87 million unique TCR beta chains across the 700 or so repertoires, and approximately 12 million of those chains were shared by two or more donors. Raw reads were error-corrected and collapsed into unique sequences with a nearest-neighbor algorithm that merged closely related sequences to remove PCR and sequencing errors. V, D and J gene segments were assigned by aligning CDR3 sequences to IMGT reference sequences. For a sequence to be retained, a match of at least six nucleotides was required to both a V gene segment and a J gene segment. Rearrangements were called productive when the CDR3 lacked stop codons and stayed in frame with V and J; all others were non-productive. CDR3 was defined by IMGT convention, running from the second conserved V-encoded cysteine to the conserved J-encoded phenylalanine. The earlier analysis of 500 to 650 of the donors excluded any sequence lacking an unambiguous match to a single V gene segment. In an earlier analysis of a few hundred of the donors, a V segment was called functional when productive rearrangements were above 56.7%, and segregating when the standard deviation between donors exceeded 5%. A statistical classification framework was built for diagnosing cytomegalovirus status from the catalog of TCR beta chain sequences. A later analysis assigned V and J genes by comparing TCR nucleotide sequences with IMGT/GENE-DB human TR gene sequences. Using the TCRdist pipeline, a later analysis assigned CDR3 sequences along with most-parsimonious VDJ recombination scenarios. In a later analysis, every TCR beta chain was defined by the combination of its CDR3 amino acid sequence and its V-gene family, and reads without a unique V-gene family were dropped. As a way to deal with suspected cross-contamination and a sequencing artifact, a later analysis dropped nearly 600 nucleotide sequences that were highly shared and had low generation probability. In a later analysis, a clonal expansion index for each public chain was calculated from normalized within-repertoire ranks of inferred template counts. In a later analysis, generation probabilities were computed using a VDJ recombination model fitted to out-of-frame rearrangements, and the results were checked against IGoR. In a later analysis, hypergeometric tests were used to score TCR-TCR, TCR-HLA and TCR-CMV co-occurrence, with a repertoire-size bias correction applied to TCR pairs. To estimate false discovery rates, a later analysis permuted the HLA or CMV assignments 20 times. In a later analysis, co-occurring TCRs were grouped with DBSCAN, and TCRdist sequence similarity was added when clustering was performed within HLA-allele-positive subsets. Repertoires with fewer than 30,000 or more than 120,000 public chains, plus five repertoires with anomalous nucleotide sharing, were excluded from co-occurrence clustering. Imported from immuneACCESS, the table was reduced by TCRdb to in-frame sequences with V and J called. These copies leave out some clones; in studies compared against another copy, an unresolved V gene accounts for under half, and the cause of the remainder is not known. V, J and clone size reflect that table, while D and trimming were determined from the DNA. This sample lists 85,000 to 130,000 clones; about 70% were detected once. The ten largest clones add up to 0.6% to 1% of the sample.

This sample was included in a study of cytomegalovirus exposure and HLA in healthy donors (dated by TCRdb to 2015 to 2018). Context from the whole study: In an earlier analysis of roughly 590 of the donors, 276 Gb of sequence data and 120 million or so unique TCR beta sequences from some 170 million T cells were reported. Of the roughly 400 genotyped donors, around 81% fell in the genetic ancestry cluster associated with self-reported Caucasian donors. In a later analysis, previously published TCR beta repertoires from about 640 donors were re-analyzed and high-resolution HLA genotyping was added so that TCR occurrence patterns could be studied. In the later analysis, no new phenotypic data were used to find candidate immune exposures; instead, reliance was placed on TCR beta sequences and their occurrence across donors. High-throughput TCR immunosequencing, statistical association of individual TCRs with disease status, and machine learning were combined to predict cytomegalovirus infection status. A later genetic analysis took genome-wide SNP genotypes for about 55% of the roughly 670 donors and used that subset as a discovery cohort. A separate validation cohort of approximately 130 different subjects was used in addition to the roughly 640-subject first cohort. HLA typing covered class I and class II loci at four-digit resolution. The study was designed to test whether signatures of past pathogen exposure could be identified by cataloging public T cell receptors. Donor age, sex, ethnicity and CMV serostatus were compiled together with the repertoire data. The study used immunosequencing to profile the T cell repertoires of 666 subjects and linked those repertoires to cytomegalovirus serostatus. Among roughly 400 genotyped donors of the cohort, an average of approximately 240,000 unique TCR beta nucleotide sequences was sequenced per donor, of which about 19% were non-productive. An early release covering just under 650 HLA-typed donors comprised approximately 290 gigabases of sequencing data and some 79 million unique TCR sequences. To decide whether each TCR beta V gene segment behaved as functional or pseudogenic, an earlier analysis of some 600 of the donors relied on high-throughput TCR beta sequencing. The number of donors typed differed by locus, with roughly 629-640 for A, B, C, DRB1 and DQB1, around 500 for DQA1, under 610 for DPA1, and some 470 for DPB1. All discovery cohort repertoires had been generated using a single sequencing platform. Roughly five DR-DQ haplotypes were handled as single units for association and clustering, since linkage in the cohort was strong. Overall results and qualifications from the work: It was suggested by the authors that the approach could potentially be generalized to other disease states and immunological phenotypes. The study listed 170 or so TCR beta chains as associated with cytomegalovirus. An earlier analysis of roughly 570 of the donors showed that most TCR beta V segments appeared in productive rearrangements either about 90% or about 30% of the time, which broadly matched IMGT annotations. Correlated functional status among segregating V segments might be attributable to linkage disequilibrium, but an unknown experimental factor could not be ruled out. HLA typing was unavailable for some donors at each locus, so association tests used only the typed subset. The classifier was reported to diagnose cytomegalovirus status with high specificity and sensitivity in both the original cohort and the validation cohort. A later analysis associated about 16,000 TCR beta sequences with specific HLA alleles at a false discovery rate of 0.05. Most TCR sequences were observed very rarely across donors, whereas some public TCRs were present in many individuals. The only immune exposure information available for the cohort was CMV serostatus. In a later analysis, HLA-associated TCR beta chains were found to be more clonally expanded and to have lower generation probabilities than equally common non-associated chains. Roughly uniform sequencing depth across donors was assumed in presence/absence analyses, although this assumption may not hold. Assigning TCR associations to individual alleles was difficult when HLA alleles, especially DR and DQ, strongly co-occurred. In a later analysis, most CMV-associated TCR beta chains were found to appear HLA-restricted, with HLA associations seemingly driven largely by CMV exposure. In a later analysis, the rate of TCR association differed among HLA loci, with DRB1 alleles having the most associated TCRs and HLA-C alleles having the fewest. An association between a missense DCLRE1C variant and V-gene and J-gene trimming of TCR beta chains was found in a later genetic analysis and replicated in an independent cohort. This cohort had only TCR beta chains sequenced, and the lack of alpha or paired-chain data limited which features could be detected. The 87-base-pair reads could not distinguish some IMGT-functional V segments, including TRBV6-2 and TRBV6-3, so those segments were excluded. In vitro tests confirmed that three of the cytomegalovirus-associated TCR beta chains recognize cytomegalovirus antigens. In a later analysis, several top co-occurrence clusters were reported to appear linked to parvovirus B19, influenza, CMV and Epstein-Barr virus. A cluster of highly shared sequence variants was judged likely to be a technical artifact of the sequencing pipeline. A further reported finding was that TCR beta sequences accurately predicted the HLA-A and HLA-B alleles for most subjects in the first cohort. In a later genetic analysis, fewer N-insertions in productive TCRs were reported among donors in an Asian-associated ancestry cluster than the 666-donor mean. Because counts were too low, roughly 18 rarely observed V segments, including chromosome 9 orphons, were left out of the earlier analysis of some 600 of the donors.

The cohort was made up of about 610 healthy bone marrow donors. At the time of sampling, all cohort members were nominally healthy, though unrecorded immune exposures were likely present. The donor was CMV seronegative and was included in the group of a few hundred seronegative cohort members. A peripheral blood sample was provided by each donor, and peripheral blood mononuclear cells were used for TCR beta sequencing. Genomic DNA was extracted from the blood cell samples with the Qiagen DNeasy Blood Extraction Kit. The germline V gene encodes CDR1 MDHEN and CDR2 SYDVKM. CDR3 length: 15 amino acids, cysteine to phenylalanine. Only the CDR3 region is kept as DNA, spanning 45 bases read in frame from base 1. V is pruned by 4 bases and J by 1 base, leaving 4 bases of the junction without a gene match.

Here the chain combines TRBV28 and TRBJ1-5; 7 central bases correspond to TRBD1. The sequenced sample consisted of PBMCs. The source of this sequence is a boy aged 10-17 years in good health and CMV-seronegative. The DNA sequence is as follows: TGTGCCAGCAGTTCGACAGGGACCAGCAATCAGCCCCAGCATTTT. Its amino acids are CASSSTGTSNQPQHF.